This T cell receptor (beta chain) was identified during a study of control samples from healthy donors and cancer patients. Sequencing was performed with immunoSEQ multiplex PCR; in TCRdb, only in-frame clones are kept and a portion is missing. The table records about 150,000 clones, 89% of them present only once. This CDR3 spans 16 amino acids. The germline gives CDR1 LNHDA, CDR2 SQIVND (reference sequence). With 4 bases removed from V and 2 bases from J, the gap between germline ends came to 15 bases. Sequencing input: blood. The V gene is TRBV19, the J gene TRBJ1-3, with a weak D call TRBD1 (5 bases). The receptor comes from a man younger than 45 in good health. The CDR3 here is CASSRAGTAAGNTIYF. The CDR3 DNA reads TGTGCCAGTAGTAGGGCCGGGACTGCCGCTGGAAACACCATATATTTT.